The 18 T cell receptor beta chains below all came from one sample that was sequenced in a study of tissue T cells after allogeneic stem cell transplantation. Clones were sequenced by immunoSEQ multiplex PCR, and TCRdb holds only the in-frame ones, with some missing. The sample includes 4,900 or so clones, 51% of them seen just once. Time point described: mouse harvest day 7 after allogeneic transplant. Mouse grafts combined 10^7 T-cell-depleted bone marrow cells with 10^6 splenic CD5+ T cells. Sequencing used gut tissue. These receptors came from a female BALB/c mouse given C57BL/6 T cells with graft-versus-host disease after an allogeneic hematopoietic cell transplant.

On this clone itself: Germline and genes here are mouse. The read falls 1 residue short of the CDR3 end, and the missing part is taken from the germline J gene. The V call is TRBV4, the J call TRBJ1-4; 7 positions match TRBD1. The J segment lost 0 bases and the V segment lost 7 bases, leaving 2 bases of the junction unmatched. The CDR3 contains 14 residues. CDR1 and CDR2 (germline): LGHDT, YNNKQL (reference sequence). Partial CDR3 DNA: TGTGCCAGCACCGGGACAGTTTCCAACGAAAGATTATTT. Its translation: CASTGTVSNERLF. The entire CDR3 is CASTGTVSNERLFF.

This clone was found a few times. These gene names are mouse names. The read halts 1 residue ahead of the CDR3 end, with the missing end drawn from the germline J gene. This rearrangement joins TRBV3 to TRBJ1-4; D is ambiguous. The CDR3 has 14 residues. In germline, CDR1 is SNHLY, CDR2 FYNGKV (reference sequence). The germline V and J ends were trimmed by 5 bases and 0 bases, with 7 bases remaining between them. CDR3 sequence reads: CASSRAISNERLFF. CDR3 DNA, as far as it was read: TGTGCCAGCAGCCGGGCCATTTCCAACGAAAGATTATTT.

This clone was picked up one time. Genes and germline are mouse. The CDR3 end lies 1 residue beyond the end of the read and is filled in from the germline J gene. V is TRBV26 and J is TRBJ1-5; D perhaps matches TRBD1 (5 bases). V lost 6 bases and J 1 base, leaving 7 bases between the germline ends. The V gene's germline CDR1 is KGHPV and CDR2 FQNQEV (reference sequence). This CDR3 comprises 13 residues. The DNA read from the CDR3 is TGTGCCAGCAGCCGGACAAACAACCAGGCTCCGCTT. It yields the protein CASSRTNNQAPL. The full CDR3 protein is CASSRTNNQAPLF.

With regard to this clone: The genes are named according to mouse. The CDR3 goes on 1 residue after the read ends, and that part is filled in from the germline J gene. This chain uses TRBV26 with TRBJ1-4; D gene unclear. Germline V gives CDR1 KGHPV, CDR2 FQNQEV (reference sequence). This CDR3 has 13 amino acids. V lost 2 bases to trimming and J lost 5 bases, with 6 bases between them. This CDR3 is CASSLVQNERLFF. The part of the CDR3 DNA that was read is TGTGCCAGCAGTCTGGTGCAGAACGAAAGATTATTT.

Note on this clone: Gene names denote mouse genes. The read terminates 1 residue ahead of where the CDR3 ends, so the germline J gene completes it. V usage is TRBV1 and J usage is TRBJ2-5; D unclear. The V end was cut by 0 bases, the J end by 5 bases, with 3 bases between. CDR1 and CDR2 (germline): NSQYPW, LRSPGD (reference sequence). The CDR3 contains 12 residues. The sequenced CDR3 bases are TGCACCTGCAGTGCAGATCCAGACACCCAGTAC. Its protein is CTCSADPDTQY. The full-length CDR3 reads as CTCSADPDTQYF.

On this clone itself: Gene names refer to mouse genes. With the read ending 1 residue before the CDR3 end, the germline J gene is used to fill in that end. V gene TRBV5 combines with J gene TRBJ1-5, with TRBD1 identical over 8 bases. Germline V lookup: CDR1 LGHNA, CDR2 YNLKQL (reference sequence). Trimming removed 4 bases from V and 3 bases from J; junction bases left unmatched: 8. The CDR3 is made up of 16 amino acids. The sequenced CDR3 bases are TGTGCCAGCAGCCCCTCAGGGGGCGGAAGCAACCAGGCTCCGCTT. Translated, it gives CASSPSGGGSNQAPL. Given in full, the CDR3 is CASSPSGGGSNQAPLF.

This clone appeared a few times. Mouse germline and gene names are used. The CDR3 spells CASSPNANSDYTF. Partial CDR3 DNA: TGTGCCAGCAGCCCGAATGCAAACTCCGACTACACC. The chain joins TRBV26 to TRBJ1-2; D unresolved. Coverage ceases 1 residue before the CDR3 finishes, and the germline J gene fills in the end. CDR3 length: 13 amino acids. Trimming took off 6 bases at V and 0 bases at J, with 8 bases between the two ends. CDR1 KGHPV and CDR2 FQNQEV come from the germline V gene (reference sequence).

This clone was found a few times. Each gene name is a mouse one. The read ends 1 residue shy of where the CDR3 ends; the end is completed using the germline J gene. This chain connects TRBV3 to TRBJ2-7; the D gene is possibly TRBD1 (5 bases). Trimming stripped 2 bases from V and 4 bases from J, with 6 bases between. Per germline, CDR1 SNHLY and CDR2 FYNGKV (reference sequence). This CDR3 has 12 residues. The CDR3 spells CASSLQGYEQYF. CDR3 DNA (partial): TGTGCCAGCAGCTTACAGGGATATGAACAGTAC.

Concerning this clone itself: The genes are named according to mouse. The read terminates 1 residue ahead of where the CDR3 ends, so the germline J gene completes it. The chain combines TRBV19 with TRBJ2-7; D is possibly TRBD2 (6 bases). The V and J ends lost 1 base and 0 bases respectively, with 11 bases between them. CDR3 length equals 15 residues. Germline V gene lookup returns CDR1 FNHDT and CDR2 SITEND (reference sequence). The part of the CDR3 DNA that was read is TGTGCCAGCAGTATACCTGGGGCGAGCTCCTATGAACAGTAC. Translation: CASSIPGASSYEQY. Given in full, the CDR3 is CASSIPGASSYEQYF.

Turning to this clone: Genes here carry mouse names. The read terminates 1 residue ahead of where the CDR3 ends, so the germline J gene completes it. The chain couples TRBV12-2 to TRBJ2-5, with a possible D match to TRBD1 (6 bases). Trimming took off 1 base at V and 0 bases at J, with 7 bases between the two ends. This CDR3 contains 14 residues. Germline CDR1 and CDR2: SGHLS and HYDKME. CDR3 amino acids: CASSLGHNQDTQYF. The part of the CDR3 DNA that was read is TGTGCCAGCTCTCTGGGACATAACCAAGACACCCAGTAC.

Of note for this clone: Mouse gene names apply. The read comes to an end 1 residue before the CDR3 does, leaving the germline J gene to fill in the end. This chain joins TRBV16 and TRBJ1-6; 9 bases fit TRBD1. TRBJ1-6 is an open reading frame, and its role is uncertain. The CDR3 covers 13 residues. Germline trimming cut 3 bases from V and 11 bases from J; bases unmatched to any gene: 2. CDR1 is SGHSA and CDR2 is FRNQAP in the germline V gene. The CDR3 bases that were read are TGTGCAAGCAGCTTGGGACAGGGAGCGCCCCTCTAC. Protein sequence: CASSLGQGAPLY. The CDR3 reads in full as CASSLGQGAPLYF.

This clone was detected only a few times. Gene names and germline match the mouse. The read ends 1 residue before the CDR3 terminus; that terminus is restored from the germline J gene. The chain uses TRBV2 and TRBJ2-7; D may correspond to TRBD1 or TRBD2 (5 bases each). From germline, CDR1 is LGHNA and CDR2 YSYQKL. V lost 4 bases, J lost 6 bases, and 10 bases lay in between. This CDR3 is built from 12 residues. CDR3 region: CASSPPGTEQYF. CDR3 DNA, as far as it was read: TGTGCCAGCAGCCCTCCCGGGACTGAACAGTAC.

With regard to this clone: Gene names denote mouse genes. The read ends 1 residue shy of where the CDR3 ends; the end is completed using the germline J gene. This chain connects TRBV23 to TRBJ2-7; the D call of TRBD1 is as the table states it, not checked on the DNA. The germline V gene encodes CDR1 KGHTA and CDR2 FQNQQP. This CDR3 has 16 amino acids. The CDR3 loop is CSSSQSTRGSSYEQYF. Partial CDR3 DNA: TGCTCCAGCAGTCAATCGACAAGGGGGAGCTCCTATGAACAGTAC.

Worth noting for this clone: The genes and germline here are from mouse. The missing CDR3 end, 1 residue past where the read stops, is filled in from the germline J gene. This chain links TRBV2 with TRBJ2-5; D possibly corresponds to TRBD2 (6 bases). The CDR3 sequence is 14 residues long. Trimming took 8 bases from V and 0 from J, leaving 12 bases between them. Germline-derived CDR1 and CDR2 are LGHNA and YSYQKL. The CDR3 bases that were read are TGTGCCAGCCCCTGGGGTCTTAACCAAGACACCCAGTAC. This encodes CASPWGLNQDTQY. The entire CDR3 sequence reads CASPWGLNQDTQYF.

This clone was seen only a few times. Genes and germline come from the mouse. Coverage ceases 1 residue before the CDR3 finishes, and the germline J gene fills in the end. The chain is built from TRBV26 and TRBJ2-4; TRBD2 is a possible D gene (6 bases). This CDR3 is built from 14 residues. The germline gives CDR1 KGHPV, CDR2 FQNQEV (reference sequence). Between the trimmed V and J ends, which lost 6 bases and 3 bases, there was a span of 13 bases. The CDR3 DNA, read in part, is TGTGCCAGCAGCCCAGACTGGCGGCAAAACACCTTGTAC. Translation: CASSPDWRQNTLY. The entire CDR3 sequence reads CASSPDWRQNTLYF. Full variable domain (missing parts from reference TRBV26 and TRBJ2-4): NSKVIQTPRYLVKGQGQKAKMRCIPEKGHPVVFWYQQNKNNEFKFLINFQNQEVLQQIDMTEKRFSAECPSNSPCSLEIQSSEAGDSALYLCASSPDWRQNTLYFGAGTRLSVL.

On this clone itself: Germline and genes: mouse. The read gets to within 1 residue of the CDR3 end, and the germline J gene fills in the rest. This sequence joins TRBV3 and TRBJ1-3, with 9 nucleotides matching TRBD1. The CDR3 is made up of 16 amino acids. With 5 bases clipped from V and 2 bases from J, the junction kept 7 bases outside the gene matches. The germline gives CDR1 SNHLY, CDR2 FYNGKV (reference sequence). CDR3: CASSPPGQGPGNTLYF. CDR3 DNA, as far as it was read: TGTGCCAGCAGCCCCCCGGGACAGGGACCTGGAAATACGCTCTAT.

As regards this clone: The genes are named according to mouse. The read stops 1 residue short of the end of the CDR3; the missing end is completed from the germline J gene. The chain has TRBV13-3 and TRBJ2-1; TRBD2 matches 14 bases. The V gene's germline CDR1 is NNHDY and CDR2 SYVADS. V shed 3 bases, J shed 3 bases, and the junction held 2 bases outside the gene matches. The CDR3 covers 16 residues. CDR3: CASSGGLGGPYAEQFF. The DNA read from the CDR3 is TGTGCCAGCAGTGGGGGACTGGGGGGGCCCTATGCTGAGCAGTTC.

Of note for this clone: Germline and genes: mouse. The read ends 1 residue early relative to the CDR3; the germline J gene fills the gap. The chain joins TRBV26 to TRBJ1-6, with 7 nucleotides matching TRBD1. TRBJ1-6 counts as an open reading frame of uncertain function. With 4 bases clipped from V and 7 bases from J, the junction kept 4 bases outside the gene matches. This CDR3 comprises 14 residues. Germline V lookup: CDR1 KGHPV, CDR2 FQNQEV (reference sequence). CDR3 protein: CASSQGAKNSPLYF. CDR3 DNA, as far as it was read: TGTGCCAGCAGTCAGGGGGCGAAGAATTCGCCCCTCTAC.